The rows below give T cell receptor beta chains drawn from one sample of a study of memory CD4+ T cells and cytomegalovirus serostatus. Sequencing was performed with immunoSEQ multiplex PCR; in TCRdb, only in-frame clones are kept and a portion is missing. The sample yields about 58,000 clones, 82% seen once. The sequenced material came from memory CD4+ T cells from blood. These receptors all stem from an adult in good health and CMV-seronegative. Some clones in this sample may be carry-over from other donors' samples. The CDR3 runs from the conserved cysteine through the conserved F or W. D genes are given only for firm matches. Size tells how often a clone was seen (once, few, many) or the class of an expanded clone, and some rows leave it out.

v_gene: TRBV4-3
d_gene: -
j_gene: TRBJ1-4
abundance: -
len: 14
CDR3nt: TGCGCCAGCAGCCAGACCTCGGGAAATGAAAAACTGTTTTTT
CDR3aa: CASSQTSGNEKLFF

v_gene: TRBV7-8
d_gene: -
j_gene: TRBJ2-1
abundance: -
len: 15
CDR3nt: TGTGCCAGCAGCCCTCGCCAGCGGAACTACAATGAGCAGTTCTTC
CDR3aa: CASSPRQRNYNEQFF

v_gene: TRBV7-2
d_gene: TRBD1
j_gene: TRBJ1-2
abundance: -
len: 15
CDR3nt: TGTGCCAGCAGCTCCCTACAGGGGGCAGTAGGCGGCTACACCTTC
CDR3aa: CASSSLQGAVGGYTF

v_gene: TRBV6-5
d_gene: -
j_gene: TRBJ1-6
abundance: -
len: 11
CDR3nt: TGTGCCAGCCTTGGGGGAGGGGACCTCCACTTT
CDR3aa: CASLGGGDLHF

v_gene: TRBV19
d_gene: TRBD2
j_gene: TRBJ2-1
abundance: -
len: 18
CDR3nt: TGTGCCAGTAGTATGGCGAATAGCGGGAGAGGGTCCTACAATGAGCAGTTCTTC
CDR3aa: CASSMANSGRGSYNEQFF

v_gene: TRBV4-1
d_gene: -
j_gene: TRBJ1-2
abundance: -
len: 18
CDR3nt: TGCGCCAGCAGCCAGGGATCAGGCAGGGGCGGATTTTTCTATGGCTACACCTTC
CDR3aa: CASSQGSGRGGFFYGYTF

v_gene: TRBV7-9
d_gene: -
j_gene: TRBJ2-1
abundance: -
len: 17
CDR3nt: TGTGCCAGCAGCTTAGCGATGGCAGGGTATTCCTACAATGAGCAGTTCTTC
CDR3aa: CASSLAMAGYSYNEQFF

v_gene: TRBV4-2
d_gene: -
j_gene: TRBJ2-3
abundance: -
len: 18
CDR3nt: TGTGCCAGCAGCCAAGTATATAGCGGACCTTTTAGCACAGATACGCAGTATTTT
CDR3aa: CASSQVYSGPFSTDTQYF

v_gene: TRBV19
d_gene: -
j_gene: TRBJ2-7
abundance: -
len: 14
CDR3nt: TGTGCCAGTAGACGATCCAAGGGGGCCTACGAGCAGTACTTC
CDR3aa: CASRRSKGAYEQYF

v_gene: TRBV30
d_gene: -
j_gene: TRBJ1-5
abundance: -
len: 12
CDR3nt: TGTGCCTGGAGTCCGCAAAATCAGCCCCAGCATTTT
CDR3aa: CAWSPQNQPQHF

v_gene: TRBV14
d_gene: TRBD2
j_gene: TRBJ2-3
abundance: -
len: 17
CDR3nt: TGTGCCAGCAGCCAAGATATCGGGCTAGCGGGAGTAGATACGCAGTATTTT
CDR3aa: CASSQDIGLAGVDTQYF

v_gene: TRBV30
d_gene: TRBD1
j_gene: TRBJ1-1
abundance: few
len: 14
CDR3nt: TGTGCCTGGGGGACAGGGGACTTTTACACTGAAGCTTTCTTT
CDR3aa: CAWGTGDFYTEAFF

v_gene: TRBV5-1
d_gene: -
j_gene: TRBJ1-5
abundance: -
len: 15
CDR3nt: TGCGCCAGCAGCCCGGCTCCAGGGAACAATCAGCCCCAGCATTTT
CDR3aa: CASSPAPGNNQPQHF

v_gene: TRBV30
d_gene: TRBD2
j_gene: TRBJ2-1
abundance: once
len: 16
CDR3nt: TGTGCCTGGAGTGTGGGACTAGCCTGGGGTATGAATGAGCAGTTCTTC
CDR3aa: CAWSVGLAWGMNEQFF

v_gene: TRBV28
d_gene: -
j_gene: TRBJ1-4
abundance: -
len: 14
CDR3nt: TGTGCCAGCAGTTCCTCCCGGATGGCTGAAAAACTGTTTTTT
CDR3aa: CASSSSRMAEKLFF

v_gene: TRBV30
d_gene: TRBD1
j_gene: TRBJ2-7
abundance: once
len: 15
CDR3nt: TGTGCCTGGAGTGTACTAACCGGGACAGGCTACGAGCAGTACTTC
CDR3aa: CAWSVLTGTGYEQYF

v_gene: TRBV19
d_gene: -
j_gene: TRBJ1-6
abundance: -
len: 13
CDR3nt: TGTGCCGGGTCGGAAGGAAAAAATTCACCCCTCCACTTT
CDR3aa: CAGSEGKNSPLHF

v_gene: TRBV6-5
d_gene: TRBD1
j_gene: TRBJ1-2
abundance: -
len: 15
CDR3nt: TGTGCCAGCAGACCCACAGGGGGTGAAACCTATGGCTACACCTTC
CDR3aa: CASRPTGGETYGYTF

v_gene: TRBV9
d_gene: -
j_gene: TRBJ2-6
abundance: -
len: 16
CDR3nt: TGTGCCAGCAGCGTATTACAGTTCTCTGGGGCCAACGTCCTGACTTTC
CDR3aa: CASSVLQFSGANVLTF

v_gene: TRBV28
d_gene: -
j_gene: TRBJ2-1
abundance: -
len: 11
CDR3nt: TGTGCCAGCAGTTCCTCCCATGAGCAGTTCTTC
CDR3aa: CASSSSHEQFF

v_gene: TRBV5-4
d_gene: TRBD1
j_gene: TRBJ1-1
abundance: -
len: 16
CDR3nt: TGTGCCAGCAGCCCATGGACAGGGACTAGGAACACTGAAGCTTTCTTT
CDR3aa: CASSPWTGTRNTEAFF

v_gene: TRBV5-1
d_gene: -
j_gene: TRBJ1-3
abundance: -
len: 14
CDR3nt: TGCGCCAGCAGCTTGAATAGCGGGGGAAACACCATATATTTT
CDR3aa: CASSLNSGGNTIYF

v_gene: TRBV29-1
d_gene: TRBD2
j_gene: TRBJ2-3
abundance: -
len: 13
CDR3nt: TGCAGCGCCCGGGGGGGAGGCACAGATACGCAGTATTTT
CDR3aa: CSARGGGTDTQYF

v_gene: TRBV4-3
d_gene: -
j_gene: TRBJ2-1
abundance: -
len: 13
CDR3nt: TGCGCCAGCAGCCGGGGGACTCTCAATGAGCAGTTCTTC
CDR3aa: CASSRGTLNEQFF

v_gene: TRBV6-1
d_gene: TRBD1
j_gene: TRBJ1-5
abundance: few
len: 15
CDR3nt: TGTGCCAGCAGCCGGACAGGTAGCGGCAATCAGCCCCAGCATTTT
CDR3aa: CASSRTGSGNQPQHF

v_gene: TRBV28
d_gene: TRBD1
j_gene: TRBJ1-2
abundance: -
len: 15
CDR3nt: TGTGCCAGCGGATTAGACAGGGGGCGGGTTTATGGCTACACCTTC
CDR3aa: CASGLDRGRVYGYTF

v_gene: TRBV18
d_gene: -
j_gene: TRBJ1-2
abundance: -
len: 18
CDR3nt: TGTGCCAGCTCACCAATGGGGCAGGGAAAGAGGGATAACTATGGCTACACCTTC
CDR3aa: CASSPMGQGKRDNYGYTF

v_gene: TRBV18
d_gene: -
j_gene: TRBJ2-7
abundance: -
len: 13
CDR3nt: TGTGCCAGCTCACCAGGTGTATGGGACGAGCAGTACTTC
CDR3aa: CASSPGVWDEQYF

v_gene: TRBV7-2
d_gene: TRBD2
j_gene: TRBJ2-7
abundance: -
len: 16
CDR3nt: TGTGCCAGCAGCTGGACTAGCGGGGGGGGAACCTACGAGCAGTACTTC
CDR3aa: CASSWTSGGGTYEQYF

v_gene: TRBV18
d_gene: -
j_gene: TRBJ2-7
abundance: -
len: 11
CDR3nt: TGTGCCAGCTCACCGGGGCACGAGCAGTACTTC
CDR3aa: CASSPGHEQYF

v_gene: TRBV7-8
d_gene: -
j_gene: TRBJ2-1
abundance: -
len: 16
CDR3nt: TGTGCCAGCAGCTTAGCGCCTACCAGCTCCTACAATGAGCAGTTCTTC
CDR3aa: CASSLAPTSSYNEQFF

v_gene: TRBV28
d_gene: TRBD2
j_gene: TRBJ2-7
abundance: few
len: 15
CDR3nt: TGTGCCAGCAGTACGACCACGCGGGGGGCCTACGAGCAGTACTTC
CDR3aa: CASSTTTRGAYEQYF

v_gene: TRBV6-1
d_gene: TRBD2
j_gene: TRBJ2-1
abundance: -
len: 15
CDR3nt: TGTGCCAGCAGTGAATCTAGCGGGAGGGCCATTGAGCAGTTCTTC
CDR3aa: CASSESSGRAIEQFF

v_gene: TRBV4-2
d_gene: -
j_gene: TRBJ1-3
abundance: -
len: 15
CDR3nt: TGTGCCAGCAGCCAAGATCGGGCCGGTCCCAACACCATATATTTT
CDR3aa: CASSQDRAGPNTIYF

v_gene: TRBV7-2
d_gene: -
j_gene: TRBJ2-3
abundance: -
len: 15
CDR3nt: TGTGCCAGCAGCTTAACGTCGATCATCACAGATACGCAGTATTTT
CDR3aa: CASSLTSIITDTQYF

v_gene: TRBV19
d_gene: TRBD1
j_gene: TRBJ1-1
abundance: -
len: 14
CDR3nt: TGTGCCACGAGGGGGCAGGGGGTTAACACTGAAGCTTTCTTT
CDR3aa: CATRGQGVNTEAFF

v_gene: TRBV20-1
d_gene: -
j_gene: TRBJ2-7
abundance: -
len: 11
CDR3nt: TGCAGTGCTGGGAGGGGGAGCGAGCAGTACTTC
CDR3aa: CSAGRGSEQYF

v_gene: TRBV11-1
d_gene: TRBD2
j_gene: TRBJ2-5
abundance: -
len: 15
CDR3nt: TGTGCCAGCAGTAACGGGAGGGGGATGGGGGAGACCCAGTACTTC
CDR3aa: CASSNGRGMGETQYF

v_gene: TRBV19
d_gene: TRBD1
j_gene: TRBJ1-3
abundance: -
len: 13
CDR3nt: TGTGCCAGCCTTGAGACAGGGGGCGACACCATATATTTT
CDR3aa: CASLETGGDTIYF

v_gene: TRBV7-2
d_gene: -
j_gene: TRBJ2-1
abundance: -
len: 13
CDR3nt: TGTGCCAGCAGCCCCCGCTCCTACAATGAGCAGTTCTTC
CDR3aa: CASSPRSYNEQFF

v_gene: TRBV7-9
d_gene: -
j_gene: TRBJ2-7
abundance: -
len: 16
CDR3nt: TGTGCCAGCAGCTTAGAATTCGGGACGGCTTCCTACGAGCAGTACTTC
CDR3aa: CASSLEFGTASYEQYF

v_gene: TRBV6-4
d_gene: -
j_gene: TRBJ2-3
abundance: -
len: 14
CDR3nt: TGTGCCAGCAGTCAGGGAGATGACACAGATACGCAGTATTTT
CDR3aa: CASSQGDDTDTQYF